Below, 19 T cell receptor beta chains from the same sample are listed, as sequenced in a study of blood T cell repertoires in COVID-19. Sequenced by immunoSEQ multiplex PCR; TCRdb stores in-frame clones only, minus some. This sample has 110,000 to 150,000 clones; roughly 77% occur once, and the top ten carry about 3.9%. The sequenced sample consisted of peripheral blood. The receptor set was obtained from a man aged 55-75 years with acute or convalescent COVID-19.

The chain carries TRBV3-1 (or the pseudogene TRBV3-2) and TRBJ2-7, with TRBD2 matching 13 bases. V was clipped by 2 bases and J by 3 bases; unmatched bases: 4. CDR3 size: 16 residues. Germline V gene lookup returns CDR1 LGHDT and CDR2 YNNKEL (reference sequence). The CDR3 here is CASSQSLAGGRYEQYF. The CDR3 coding sequence is TGTGCCAGCAGCCAATCACTAGCGGGAGGGCGCTACGAGCAGTACTTC.

The chain couples TRBV4-1 to TRBJ2-7; TRBD2 agrees at 7 bases. Germline CDR1 is MGHRA and CDR2 is YSYEKL. This CDR3 has 15 amino acids. Unmatched junction bases numbered 10, after V lost 1 base and J lost 7 bases. Written as DNA, the CDR3 is TGCGCCAGCAGCCAAGTCACGGGAGGCTCTGGGGAGCAGTACTTC. It specifies CASSQVTGGSGEQYF.

V is TRBV24-1 and J is TRBJ2-1, with D tentatively TRBD2 (5 bases). V was cut by 7 bases and J by 0 bases, with 6 bases left in between. Germline CDR1 reads KGHDR; CDR2 reads SFDVKD. The CDR3 contains 13 residues. CDR3 sequence reads: CATSEGSYNEQFF. CDR3 coding DNA: TGTGCCACCAGCGAGGGCTCCTACAATGAGCAGTTCTTC.

This chain links TRBV28 with TRBJ2-1; possibly TRBD1 for D (6 bases). V lost 5 bases, J lost 7 bases, and 21 bases lay in between. The CDR3 is 16 amino acids. Germline V gives CDR1 MDHEN, CDR2 SYDVKM. The CDR3 bases are TGTGCCAGCAGTGGGGACAATTCCCCGCCCCCAAATGAGCAGTTCTTC. Its translation is CASSGDNSPPPNEQFF.

Only one count was recorded for this clone. CDR3 protein: CASNTGYTGELFF. The CDR3 bases are TGTGCCAGTAACACAGGGTACACCGGGGAGCTGTTTTTT. The chain links TRBV19 to TRBJ2-2, with a weak D call TRBD1 (6 bases). Germline lookup yields CDR1 LNHDA and CDR2 SQIVND (reference sequence). Trimming removed 7 bases at V and 3 bases at J, with 9 bases between. The CDR3 length is 13 residues.

The chain couples TRBV28 to TRBJ2-7; 9 bases fit TRBD1. J gave up 9 bases and V 6 bases, and 15 bases lay outside the gene matches. Germline CDR1 reads MDHEN; CDR2 reads SYDVKM. This CDR3 comprises 15 residues. The CDR3 DNA is TGTGCCAGCAGCCTTAGTACAGGGGGCCGTAAGTGGCAGTACTTC. Amino acids: CASSLSTGGRKWQYF. Drawing the rest from reference TRBV28 and TRBJ2-7, the complete variable domain is DVKVTQSSRYLVKRTGEKVFLECVQDMDHENMFWYRQDPGLGLRLIYFSYDVKMKEKGDIPEGYSVSREKKERFSLILESASTNQTSMYLCASSLSTGGRKWQYFGPGTRLTVT.

This clone was seen only once. The V gene is TRBV29-1, the J gene TRBJ2-7, with D hard to call. CDR1 and CDR2 from the germline V gene are SQVTM and ANQGSEA. The CDR3 has 11 amino acids. The ends were cut back, 4 bases at V and 5 bases at J, with 9 bases in the middle. The CDR3, as DNA: TGCAGCGTTGGTGGGCTGGACGAGCAGTACTTC. It specifies CSVGGLDEQYF.

The V and J genes are TRBV3-1 (or the pseudogene TRBV3-2) and TRBJ1-5; D uncertain. This CDR3 is built from 13 residues. Looked up from germline, CDR1 is LGHDT and CDR2 is YNNKEL (reference sequence). Trimming took off 0 bases at V and 6 bases at J, with 6 bases between the two ends. CDR3 sequence reads: CASSQDEIQPQHF. The CDR3 nucleotides are TGTGCCAGCAGCCAAGATGAGATTCAGCCCCAGCATTTT.

The rearrangement joins TRBV6-6 to TRBJ1-5; D perhaps matches TRBD1 (5 bases). CDR1 MNHNY and CDR2 SVGAGI come from the germline V gene (reference sequence). Between the trimmed V and J ends, which lost 2 bases and 2 bases, there was a span of 10 bases. The CDR3 totals 15 residues. The CDR3 DNA reads as TGTGCCAGCAGTTACCGGGGGGAAGGCAATCAGCCCCAGCATTTT. This codes for CASSYRGEGNQPQHF.

The rearrangement links TRBV9 to TRBJ2-3; TRBD2 might be the D (5 bases). This CDR3 is built from 16 residues. CDR1 SGDLS and CDR2 YYNGEE come from the germline V gene. Trimming shortened V by 3 bases and J by 4 bases, and 18 bases separated the two germline ends. This CDR3 reads CASSGYGETLPDTQYF. DNA for the CDR3: TGTGCCAGCAGCGGGTACGGGGAGACCTTGCCAGATACGCAGTATTTT.

CDR3 DNA: TGTGCCAGCAGTCCGGGGTTTAGCTCCTACAATGAGCAGTTCTTC. This gives the protein CASSPGFSSYNEQFF. The V gene is TRBV5-6, the J gene TRBJ2-1; tentatively, D is TRBD2 (5 bases). Trimming took off 5 bases at V and 0 bases at J, with 12 bases between the two ends. CDR1 and CDR2 from the germline V gene are SGHDT and YYEEEE. The CDR3 has 15 amino acids.

This clone was seen only once. The V call is TRBV5-1, the J call TRBJ2-7, with TRBD2 matching over 15 bases. Germline V gives CDR1 SGHRS, CDR2 YFSETQ. The CDR3 spans 17 residues. V lost 4 bases and J lost 5; bases outside the gene matches: 10. CDR3 DNA sequence: TGCGCCAGCAGCCCCGGACTAGCGGGAGGGTTTTCGGACGAGCAGTACTTC. This encodes CASSPGLAGGFSDEQYF.

The chain carries TRBV6-5 and TRBJ1-2, with 10 nucleotides matching TRBD1. The V gene's germline CDR1 is MNHEY and CDR2 SVGAGI. The junction had 5 bases not matched to a gene; V was cut back by 5 bases and J by 8 bases. This CDR3 region has 13 residues. DNA for the CDR3: TGTGCCAGCAGTCGACAGGGGGCGCGGGGCTACACCTTC. Translated, it gives CASSRQGARGYTF.

A remark on this clone: An end of the junction does not agree with germline; a read error may underlie this. The V call is TRBV5-6, the J call TRBJ2-5; 9 bases are a match to TRBD1. Germline CDR1 is SGHDT and CDR2 is YYEEEE. The CDR3 is 15 amino acids. CDR3: CASNLLGQGQETQYF. CDR3 coding DNA: TGTGCCAGCAACTTGCTGGGACAGGGCCAAGAGACCCAGTACTTC. The full variable domain, its missing parts supplied by reference TRBV5-6 and TRBJ2-5, is DAGVTQSPTHLIKTRGQQVTLRCSPKSGHDTVSWYQQALGQGPQFIFQYYEEEERQRGNFPDRFSGHQFPNYSSELNVNALLLGDSALYLCASNLLGQGQETQYFGPGTRLLVL.

The V gene is TRBV30, the J gene TRBJ2-4; TRBD2 aligns across 7 bases. Trimming removed 0 bases from V and 0 bases from J; junction bases left unmatched: 2. Germline loops: CDR1 GTSNPN, CDR2 SVGIG (reference sequence). The CDR3 has 15 residues. CDR3 DNA sequence: TGTGCCTGGAGTGTGGGGGGGGGAGCCAAAAACATTCAGTACTTC. Translating gives CAWSVGGGAKNIQYF.

The chain is built from TRBV5-1 and TRBJ2-3; D remains ambiguous. The length of the CDR3 is 15 residues. The germline V gene encodes CDR1 SGHRS and CDR2 YFSETQ. The V and J ends lost 0 bases and 1 base respectively, with 9 bases between them. In DNA, the CDR3 is TGCGCCAGCAGCTTGGTCCCAACTCGCACAGATACGCAGTATTTT. This sequence encodes CASSLVPTRTDTQYF. Supplemented by reference TRBV5-1 and TRBJ2-3, the full variable domain reads KAGVTQTPRYLIKTRGQQVTLSCSPISGHRSVSWYQQTPGQGLQFLFEYFSETQRNKGNFPGRFSGRQFSNSRSEMNVSTLELGDSALYLCASSLVPTRTDTQYFGPGTRLTVL.

V and J are TRBV9 and TRBJ1-4; 8 positions match TRBD1. Germline CDR1 is SGDLS and CDR2 is YYNGEE. CDR3 length: 14 amino acids. Losses at the gene ends were 4 bases for V and 5 bases for J; bases not matched to a gene: 4. The CDR3 loop is CASSSRTGNEKLFF. DNA of the CDR3: TGTGCCAGCAGCTCTCGGACAGGGAATGAAAAACTGTTTTTT.

J is TRBJ2-7 and V is TRBV29-1; D is undetermined. Germline loops: CDR1 SQVTM, CDR2 ANQGSEA. The CDR3 has 11 amino acids. Trimming removed 4 bases from V and 2 bases from J, with 6 bases in between. The CDR3 nucleotides read TGCAGCGTTGTGGCGGCCTACGAGCAGTACTTC. As protein: CSVVAAYEQYF.

V gene TRBV28 combines with J gene TRBJ1-1; TRBD1 agrees at 11 bases. The CDR3 is 15 residues long. V lost 7 bases to trimming and J lost 3 bases; unmatched junction nucleotides: 7. CDR1 and CDR2 (germline): MDHEN, SYDVKM. CDR3 in DNA: TGTGCCAGCACCGAGGACAGGGGGCCCTACACTGAAGCTTTCTTT. Translating it yields CASTEDRGPYTEAFF.